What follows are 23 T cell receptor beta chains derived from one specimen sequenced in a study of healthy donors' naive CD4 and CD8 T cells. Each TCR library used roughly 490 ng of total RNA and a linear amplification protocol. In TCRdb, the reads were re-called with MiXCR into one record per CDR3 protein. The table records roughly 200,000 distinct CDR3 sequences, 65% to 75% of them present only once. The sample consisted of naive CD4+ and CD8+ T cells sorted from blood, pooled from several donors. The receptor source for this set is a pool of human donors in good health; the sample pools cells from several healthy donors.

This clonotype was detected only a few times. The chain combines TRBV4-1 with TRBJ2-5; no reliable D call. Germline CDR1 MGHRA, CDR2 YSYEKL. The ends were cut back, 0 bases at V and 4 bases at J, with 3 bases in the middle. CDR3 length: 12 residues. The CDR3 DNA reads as TGCGCCAGCAGCCAAGATTCAGAGACCCAGTACTTC. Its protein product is CASSQDSETQYF.

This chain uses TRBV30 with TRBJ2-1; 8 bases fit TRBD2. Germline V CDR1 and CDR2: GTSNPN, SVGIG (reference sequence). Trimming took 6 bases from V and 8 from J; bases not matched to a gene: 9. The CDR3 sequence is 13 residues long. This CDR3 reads CACRMSGRDEQFF. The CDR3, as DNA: TGTGCCTGCCGGATGAGCGGGAGAGATGAGCAGTTCTTC. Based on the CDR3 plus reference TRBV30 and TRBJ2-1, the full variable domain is SQTIHQWPATLVQPVGSPLSLECTVEGTSNPNLYWYRQAAGRGLQLLFYSVGIGQISSEVPQNLSASRPQDRQFILSSKKLLLSDSGFYLCACRMSGRDEQFFGPGTRLTVL.

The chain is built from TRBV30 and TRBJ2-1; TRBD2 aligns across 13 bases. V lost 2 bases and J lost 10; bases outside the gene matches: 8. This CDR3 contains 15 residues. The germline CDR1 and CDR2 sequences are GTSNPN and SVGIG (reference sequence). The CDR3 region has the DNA TGTGCCTGGAGTTCCGGACTAGCGGGGGTTAACGAGCAGTTCTTC. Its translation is CAWSSGLAGVNEQFF.

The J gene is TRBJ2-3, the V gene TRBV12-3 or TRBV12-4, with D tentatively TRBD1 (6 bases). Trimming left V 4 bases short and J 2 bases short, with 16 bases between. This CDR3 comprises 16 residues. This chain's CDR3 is CASSSHWTAYTDTQYF. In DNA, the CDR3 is TGTGCCAGCAGTTCACATTGGACAGCCTACACAGATACGCAGTATTTT.

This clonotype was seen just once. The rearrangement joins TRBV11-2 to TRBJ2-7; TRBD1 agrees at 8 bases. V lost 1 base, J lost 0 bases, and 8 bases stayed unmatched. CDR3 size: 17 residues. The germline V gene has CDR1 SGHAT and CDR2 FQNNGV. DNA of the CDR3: TGTGCCAGCAGCTTAGGAGTCAGGGGGCTGAGCTCCTACGAGCAGTACTTC. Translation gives CASSLGVRGLSSYEQYF.

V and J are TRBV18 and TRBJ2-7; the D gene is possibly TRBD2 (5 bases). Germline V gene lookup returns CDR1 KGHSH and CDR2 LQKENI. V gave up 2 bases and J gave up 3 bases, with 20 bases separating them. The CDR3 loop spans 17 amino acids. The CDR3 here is CASSPETGTVASYEQYF. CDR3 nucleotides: TGTGCCAGCTCACCAGAGACGGGAACAGTGGCCAGCTACGAGCAGTACTTC.

CDR3 in DNA: TGCAGCGTTGAAGGACAGGGAGGAGGGCAGCCCCAGCATTTT. Protein product: CSVEGQGGGQPQHF. This chain links TRBV29-1 with TRBJ1-5, with 7 bases that match TRBD1. The J segment lost 7 bases and the V segment lost 1 base, leaving 7 bases of the junction unmatched. The CDR3 is made up of 14 amino acids. The germline V gene has CDR1 SQVTM and CDR2 ANQGSEA.

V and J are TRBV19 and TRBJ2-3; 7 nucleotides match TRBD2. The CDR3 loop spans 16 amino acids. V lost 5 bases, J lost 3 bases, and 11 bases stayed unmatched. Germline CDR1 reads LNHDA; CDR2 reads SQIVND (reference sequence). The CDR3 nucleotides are TGTGCCAGTAGTCCGCTCCCTGGCGGGAGTACAGATACGCAGTATTTT. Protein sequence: CASSPLPGGSTDTQYF.

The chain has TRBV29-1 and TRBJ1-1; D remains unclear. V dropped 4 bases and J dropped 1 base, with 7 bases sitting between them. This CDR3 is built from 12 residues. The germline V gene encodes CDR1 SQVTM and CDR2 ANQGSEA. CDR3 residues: CSVASGNTEAFF. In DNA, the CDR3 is TGCAGCGTTGCGTCAGGGAACACTGAAGCTTTCTTT.

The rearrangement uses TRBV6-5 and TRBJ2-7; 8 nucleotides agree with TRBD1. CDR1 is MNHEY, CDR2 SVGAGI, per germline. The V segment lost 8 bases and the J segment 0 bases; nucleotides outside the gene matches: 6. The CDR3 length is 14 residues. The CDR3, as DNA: TGTGCCAGCGAGCTCACAGGGGGCTCCTACGAGCAGTACTTC. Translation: CASELTGGSYEQYF.

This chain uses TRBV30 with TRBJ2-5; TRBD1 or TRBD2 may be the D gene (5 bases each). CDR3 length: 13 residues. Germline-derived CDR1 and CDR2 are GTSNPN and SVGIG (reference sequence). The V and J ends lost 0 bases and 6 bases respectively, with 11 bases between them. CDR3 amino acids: CAWSVRVGQTQYF. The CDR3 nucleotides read TGTGCCTGGAGTGTTCGAGTGGGACAGACCCAGTACTTC.

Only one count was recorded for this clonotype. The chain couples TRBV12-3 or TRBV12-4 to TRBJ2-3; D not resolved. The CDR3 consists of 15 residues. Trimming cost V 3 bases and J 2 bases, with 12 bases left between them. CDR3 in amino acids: CASSLFTLPTDTQYF. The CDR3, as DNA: TGTGCCAGCAGTTTGTTTACCCTACCCACAGATACGCAGTATTTT.

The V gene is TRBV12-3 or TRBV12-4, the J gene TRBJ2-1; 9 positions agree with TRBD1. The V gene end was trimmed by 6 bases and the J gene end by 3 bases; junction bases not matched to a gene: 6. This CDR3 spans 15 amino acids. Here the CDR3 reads CASSPGTGFYNEQFF. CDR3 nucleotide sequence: TGTGCCAGCAGCCCCGGGACAGGGTTCTACAATGAGCAGTTCTTC.

The CDR3 bases are TGTGCCAGCAGTTTGGGACACGGCTACGAGCAGTACTTC. It specifies CASSLGHGYEQYF. The chain links TRBV27 to TRBJ2-7; the D gene is possibly TRBD1 (6 bases). The CDR3 is 13 amino acids. In germline, CDR1 is MNHEY, CDR2 SMNVEV (reference sequence). The V end was cut by 3 bases, the J end by 3 bases, with 9 bases between.

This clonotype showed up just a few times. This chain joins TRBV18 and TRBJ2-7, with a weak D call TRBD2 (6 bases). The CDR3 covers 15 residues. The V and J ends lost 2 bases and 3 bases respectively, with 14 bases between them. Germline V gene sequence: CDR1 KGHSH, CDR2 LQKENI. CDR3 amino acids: CASSPTHGGNYEQYF. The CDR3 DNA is TGTGCCAGCTCACCAACCCACGGCGGGAACTACGAGCAGTACTTC.

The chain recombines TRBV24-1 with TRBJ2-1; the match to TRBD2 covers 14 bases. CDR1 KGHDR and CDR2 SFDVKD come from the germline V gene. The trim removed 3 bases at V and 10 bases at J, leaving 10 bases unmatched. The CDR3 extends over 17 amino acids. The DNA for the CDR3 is TGTGCCACCAGTGATCCATCGGGACTAGCGGGAGTAGGGGAGCAGTTCTTC. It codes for CATSDPSGLAGVGEQFF.

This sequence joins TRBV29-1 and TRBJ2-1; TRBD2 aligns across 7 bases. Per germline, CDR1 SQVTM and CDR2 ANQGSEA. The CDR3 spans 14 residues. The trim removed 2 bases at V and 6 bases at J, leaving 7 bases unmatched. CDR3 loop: CSVEPLAESNEQFF. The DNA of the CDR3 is TGCAGCGTTGAACCTCTAGCGGAGAGCAATGAGCAGTTCTTC.

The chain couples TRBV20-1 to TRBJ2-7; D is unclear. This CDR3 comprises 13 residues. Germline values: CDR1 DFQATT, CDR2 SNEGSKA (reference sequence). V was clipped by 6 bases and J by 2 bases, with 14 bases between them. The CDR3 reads CSANLKGPYEQYF. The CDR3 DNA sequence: TGCAGTGCAAATCTCAAAGGGCCCTACGAGCAGTACTTC.

Here the CDR3 reads CASSPKTGGPNSGGYTF. The CDR3 nucleotides are TGTGCCAGCAGTCCCAAGACAGGTGGCCCTAACAGTGGGGGCTACACCTTC. The chain employs TRBV27 and TRBJ1-2; possible D gene TRBD1, 6 bases. The germline CDR1 and CDR2 sequences are MNHEY and SMNVEV (reference sequence). The CDR3 is 17 amino acids. Trimming took off 5 bases at V and 8 bases at J, with 27 bases between the two ends.

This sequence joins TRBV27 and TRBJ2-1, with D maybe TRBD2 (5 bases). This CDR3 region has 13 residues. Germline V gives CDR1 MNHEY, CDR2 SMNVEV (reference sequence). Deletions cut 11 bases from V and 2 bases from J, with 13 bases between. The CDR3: CAAANGAYNEQFF. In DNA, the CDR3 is TGTGCCGCCGCCAACGGGGCCTACAATGAGCAGTTCTTC.

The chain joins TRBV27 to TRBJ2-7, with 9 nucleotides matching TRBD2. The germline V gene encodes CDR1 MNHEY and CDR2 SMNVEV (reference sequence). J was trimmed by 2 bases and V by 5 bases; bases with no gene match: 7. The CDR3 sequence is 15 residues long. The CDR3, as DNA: TGTGCCAGCAGTCCTCAGACTAGCGGAACCTACGAGCAGTACTTC. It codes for CASSPQTSGTYEQYF.

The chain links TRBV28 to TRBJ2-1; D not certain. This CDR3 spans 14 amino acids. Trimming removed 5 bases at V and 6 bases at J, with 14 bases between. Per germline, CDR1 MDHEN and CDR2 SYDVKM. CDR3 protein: CASSPRLGSNEQFF. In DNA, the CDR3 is TGTGCCAGCAGTCCACGGTTGGGGTCCAATGAGCAGTTCTTC. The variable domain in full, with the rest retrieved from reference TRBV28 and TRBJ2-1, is DVKVTQSSRYLVKRTGEKVFLECVQDMDHENMFWYRQDPGLGLRLIYFSYDVKMKEKGDIPEGYSVSREKKERFSLILESASTNQTSMYLCASSPRLGSNEQFFGPGTRLTVL.

CDR3 sequence reads: CSVFAGSSYEQYF. The CDR3 DNA sequence: TGCAGCGTTTTCGCGGGGAGCTCCTACGAGCAGTACTTC. The chain has TRBV29-1 and TRBJ2-7; tentatively, D is TRBD2 (6 bases). V was pared by 5 bases and J by 0 bases, with 11 bases between. CDR3 length: 13 amino acids. Germline lookup yields CDR1 SQVTM and CDR2 ANQGSEA.